This T cell receptor (beta chain) appears in the sequencing data of a study of blood T cell repertoires in COVID-19. Turning to the study itself: There were acute and convalescent COVID-19 samples, and they came from the United States, Italy and Spain. PBMCs, B-cell-depleted T cells, or T cells were the source of the cDNA or gDNA that made up the material.

As to this clone: A read error may account for a junction end that differs from germline.

The authors' processing: How many nucleated cells were present was estimated from reference gene primer amplification. The method was immunoSEQ multiplex PCR; TCRdb's version includes in-frame clones alone and lacks a portion of them. V and J calls and clone size are as listed in that table; D and trimming were resolved from the DNA. The sample has about 94,000 clones, around nine tenths seen once. CDR1 and CDR2 from the germline V gene are SGHAT and FQNNGV. The CDR3 has 16 amino acids. This clonotype was obtained from an elderly woman with acute or convalescent COVID-19. V is TRBV11-2 and J is TRBJ1-3; the D is unclear. The sequenced material came from peripheral blood. Written as DNA, the CDR3 is TGTGCCAGCAGTTTAGACCGACATCCCTCTGGAAACACCATATATTTT. Its translation: CASSLDRHPSGNTIYF.